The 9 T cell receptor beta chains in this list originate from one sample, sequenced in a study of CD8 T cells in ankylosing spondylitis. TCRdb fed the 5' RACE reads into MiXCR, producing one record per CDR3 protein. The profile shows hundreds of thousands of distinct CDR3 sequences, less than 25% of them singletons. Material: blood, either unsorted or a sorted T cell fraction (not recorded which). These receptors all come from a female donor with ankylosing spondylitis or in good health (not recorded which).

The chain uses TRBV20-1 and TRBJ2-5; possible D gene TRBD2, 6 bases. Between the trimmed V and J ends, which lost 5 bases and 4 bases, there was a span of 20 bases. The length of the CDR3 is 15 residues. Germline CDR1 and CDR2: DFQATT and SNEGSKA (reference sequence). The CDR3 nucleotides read TGCAGTGCTCCACGGTATGGGCGGGAACGAGAGACCCAGTACTTC. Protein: CSAPRYGRERETQYF.

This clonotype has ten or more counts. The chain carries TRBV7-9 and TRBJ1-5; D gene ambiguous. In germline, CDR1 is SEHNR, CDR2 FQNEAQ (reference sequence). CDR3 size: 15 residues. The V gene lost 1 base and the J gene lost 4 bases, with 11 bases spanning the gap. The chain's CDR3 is CASSLEGQDNQPQHF. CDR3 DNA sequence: TGTGCCAGCAGCTTAGAAGGGCAGGATAATCAGCCCCAGCATTTT.

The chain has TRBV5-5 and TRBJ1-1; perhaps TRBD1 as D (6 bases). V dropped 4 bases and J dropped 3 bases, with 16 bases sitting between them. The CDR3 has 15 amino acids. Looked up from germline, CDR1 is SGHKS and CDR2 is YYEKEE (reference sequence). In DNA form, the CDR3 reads TGTGCCAGCAGCCCCTGGACAGCCTTGTACACTGAAGCTTTCTTT. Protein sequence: CASSPWTALYTEAFF. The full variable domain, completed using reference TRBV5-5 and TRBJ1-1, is DAGVTQSPTHLIKTRGQQVTLRCSPISGHKSVSWYQQVLGQGPQFIFQYYEKEERGRGNFPDRFSARQFPNYSSELNVNALLLGDSALYLCASSPWTALYTEAFFGQGTRLTVV.

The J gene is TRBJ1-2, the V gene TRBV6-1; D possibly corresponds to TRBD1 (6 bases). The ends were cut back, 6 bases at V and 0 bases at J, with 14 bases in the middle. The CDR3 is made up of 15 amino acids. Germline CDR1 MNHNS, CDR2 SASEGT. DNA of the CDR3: TGTGCCAGCAGGTTCACAGGGAGGGCTAACTATGGCTACACCTTC. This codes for CASRFTGRANYGYTF.

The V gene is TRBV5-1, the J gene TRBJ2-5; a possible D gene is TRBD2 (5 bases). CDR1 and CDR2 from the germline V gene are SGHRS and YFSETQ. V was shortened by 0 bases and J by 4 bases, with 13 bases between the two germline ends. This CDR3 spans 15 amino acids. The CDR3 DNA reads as TGCGCCAGCAGCTTGGATGCGGGCCCTCCAGAGACCCAGTACTTC. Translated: CASSLDAGPPETQYF.

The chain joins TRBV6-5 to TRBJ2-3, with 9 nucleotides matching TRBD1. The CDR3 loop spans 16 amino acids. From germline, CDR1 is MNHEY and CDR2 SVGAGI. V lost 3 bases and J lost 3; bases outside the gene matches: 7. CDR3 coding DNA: TGTGCCAGCAGTTATGTTGGGACAGGGAGGACAGATACGCAGTATTTT. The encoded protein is CASSYVGTGRTDTQYF.

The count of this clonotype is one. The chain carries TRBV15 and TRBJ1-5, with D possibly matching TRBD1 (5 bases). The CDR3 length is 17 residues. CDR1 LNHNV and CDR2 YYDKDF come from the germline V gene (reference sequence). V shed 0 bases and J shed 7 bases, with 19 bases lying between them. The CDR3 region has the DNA TGTGCCACCAGCAGAGATTGGGGAAGAGGGGTTGGACAGCCCCAGCATTTT. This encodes CATSRDWGRGVGQPQHF.

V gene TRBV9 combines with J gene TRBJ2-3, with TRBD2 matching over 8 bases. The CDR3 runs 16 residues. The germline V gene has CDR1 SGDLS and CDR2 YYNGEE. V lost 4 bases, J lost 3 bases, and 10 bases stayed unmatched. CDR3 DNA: TGTGCCAGCAGCCCTACCGGGGGGACTAGAACAGATACGCAGTATTTT. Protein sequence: CASSPTGGTRTDTQYF.

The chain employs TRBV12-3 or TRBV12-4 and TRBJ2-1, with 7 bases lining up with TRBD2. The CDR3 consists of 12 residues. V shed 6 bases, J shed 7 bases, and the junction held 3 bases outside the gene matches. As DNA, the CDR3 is TGTGCCAGCAGCGGAGCGGGAAATGAGCAGTTCTTC. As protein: CASSGAGNEQFF.